This T cell receptor (beta chain) appears in the sequencing data of a study of blood T cells in healthy people across ages. Findings and limits, study-wide: What prevented conclusive comparison of naive and antigen-experienced cells was that PBMCs were unsorted. With naive T cell percentage, TCR beta diversity showed a strong correlation. Whereas aged donors had fewer naive CD4+ cells, long-lived donors had more of them and higher diversity.

This clonotype appeared once. Antigen unknown. One end of the junction fails to match germline, which may point to a read error. With a J-beta primer mix and a sample-barcoded 5' primer, a second PCR ran 7 to 11 cycles. TCRdb processed the 5' RACE reads anew with MiXCR; each CDR3 protein has one entry. This sample has hundreds of thousands of distinct CDR3 sequences; around 26% occur once, and the top ten carry 17%. This clonotype was sampled from an elderly woman in good health. The specimen was blood.

The CDR3 DNA is TGTGCCAGCACCCAGGGGGTCTCTGGGGCCGACGTCCTGACTTTC. This translates into CASTQGVSGADVLTF. The rearrangement links TRBV13 to TRBJ2-6; 7 bases match TRBD1. Germline values: CDR1 PRHDT, CDR2 FYEKMQ (reference sequence). The CDR3 spans 15 residues.